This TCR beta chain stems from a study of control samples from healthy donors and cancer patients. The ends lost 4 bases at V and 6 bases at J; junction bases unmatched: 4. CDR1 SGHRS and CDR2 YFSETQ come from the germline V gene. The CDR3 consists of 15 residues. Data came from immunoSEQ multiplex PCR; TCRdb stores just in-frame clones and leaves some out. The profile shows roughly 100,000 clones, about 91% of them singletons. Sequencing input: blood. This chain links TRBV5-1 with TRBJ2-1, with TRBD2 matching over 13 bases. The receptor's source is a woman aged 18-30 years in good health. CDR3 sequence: CASSGGLAGTNEQFF. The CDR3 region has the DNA TGCGCCAGCAGCGGGGGACTAGCGGGAACCAATGAGCAGTTCTTC. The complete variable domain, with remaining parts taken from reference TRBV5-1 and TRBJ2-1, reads KAGVTQTPRYLIKTRGQQVTLSCSPISGHRSVSWYQQTPGQGLQFLFEYFSETQRNKGNFPGRFSGRQFSNSRSEMNVSTLELGDSALYLCASSGGLAGTNEQFFGPGTRLTVL.